What follows describes a single T cell receptor beta chain. Antigen: not known. TCRdb re-called the 5' RACE reads and shows each CDR3 protein once, DNA omitted. The table counts 300,000 to 400,000 distinct CDR3 sequences; 2.6% lies in the top ten. Blood samples measuring roughly 2.5 ml were taken per donor. The CDR3 has 13 amino acids. The data belong to a study of monozygotic twins with inflammatory bowel disease. Overall study findings and caveats: Among patients, repertoires may have gained variability from differing immunosuppressive treatments.

Input material: blood. The chain links TRBV12-3 or TRBV12-4 to TRBJ1-2; lacking DNA, the TRBD1 call made by TCRdb goes unchecked. This receptor was identified in a human donor with ulcerative colitis or Crohn's disease, or a healthy co-twin of an affected twin (not recorded which). The CDR3 loop reads CASSFGGDYGYTF.